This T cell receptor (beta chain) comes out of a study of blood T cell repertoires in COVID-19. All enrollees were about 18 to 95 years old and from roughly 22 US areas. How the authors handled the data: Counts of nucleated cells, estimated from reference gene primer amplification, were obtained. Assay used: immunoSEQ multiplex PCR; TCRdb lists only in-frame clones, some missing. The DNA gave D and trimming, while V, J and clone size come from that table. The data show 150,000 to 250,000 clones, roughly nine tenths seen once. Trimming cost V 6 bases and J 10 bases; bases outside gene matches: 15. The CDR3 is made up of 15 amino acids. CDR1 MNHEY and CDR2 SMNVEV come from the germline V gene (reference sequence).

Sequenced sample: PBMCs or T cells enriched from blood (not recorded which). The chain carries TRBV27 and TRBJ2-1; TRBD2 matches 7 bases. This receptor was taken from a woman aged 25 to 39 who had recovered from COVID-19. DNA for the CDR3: TGTGCCAGCAGCCTGACTAGCACACCGTCGGAGGAGCAGTTCTTC. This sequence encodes CASSLTSTPSEEQFF.